The 20 T cell receptor beta chains presented below share a single source sample, sequenced in a study of cytomegalovirus exposure and HLA in healthy donors. In the PCR, 60 Vbeta and 13 Jbeta primers were used. TCRdb's table, derived via immunoSEQ multiplex PCR, lists solely in-frame clones and lacks some. Altogether roughly 67,000 clones are present, more than 80% being singletons, with the ten largest covering roughly 2.9%. The source material was PBMCs. The receptors originated from a woman in her thirties in good health and CMV-seronegative.

This chain joins TRBV5-5 and TRBJ1-1, with TRBD1 matching over 7 bases. Unmatched junction bases numbered 13, after V lost 4 bases and J lost 4 bases. The germline V gene has CDR1 SGHKS and CDR2 YYEKEE (reference sequence). CDR3 length: 16 amino acids. This chain's CDR3 is CASSHPSRGDVTEAFF. The CDR3 bases are TGTGCCAGCAGCCATCCCTCCAGGGGGGATGTCACTGAAGCTTTCTTT. Based on the CDR3 plus reference TRBV5-5 and TRBJ1-1, the full variable domain is DAGVTQSPTHLIKTRGQQVTLRCSPISGHKSVSWYQQVLGQGPQFIFQYYEKEERGRGNFPDRFSARQFPNYSSELNVNALLLGDSALYLCASSHPSRGDVTEAFFGQGTRLTVV.

The CDR3 nucleotides read TGTGCCAGCAGTTTCAGGCAGGGGAGGGCCTACAATGAGCAGTTCTTC. Residues: CASSFRQGRAYNEQFF. The rearrangement joins TRBV27 to TRBJ2-1, with D maybe TRBD2 (7 bases). This CDR3 has 16 amino acids. Germline V gives CDR1 MNHEY, CDR2 SMNVEV (reference sequence). V gave up 3 bases and J gave up 2 bases, with 14 bases separating them.

The sample holds a few counts of this clone. The chain couples TRBV7-9 to TRBJ1-2; 7 bases are a match to TRBD1. The CDR3 has 13 amino acids. CDR1 SEHNR and CDR2 FQNEAQ come from the germline V gene (reference sequence). V shed 5 bases, J shed 4 bases, and the junction held 4 bases outside the gene matches. CDR3 residues: CASSVSGGYGYTF. The CDR3 region has the DNA TGTGCCAGCAGCGTTTCAGGGGGCTATGGCTACACCTTC.

The chain has TRBV7-8 and TRBJ2-1, with 10 bases identical to TRBD2. Germline trimming cut 7 bases from V and 7 bases from J; bases unmatched to any gene: 10. The CDR3 totals 15 residues. The germline gives CDR1 SGHVS, CDR2 FQNEAQ. CDR3 in amino acids: CASTPLSGGFNEQFF. As DNA, the CDR3 is TGTGCCAGCACTCCGCTTAGCGGGGGGTTTAATGAGCAGTTCTTC.

The V gene is TRBV11-2, the J gene TRBJ1-2, with TRBD1 matching over 9 bases. J lost 2 bases, V lost 1 base, and 2 bases had no gene match. The CDR3 is 15 amino acids. From germline, CDR1 is SGHAT and CDR2 FQNNGV. In nucleotides, the CDR3 is TGTGCCAGCAGCTTAGGCACAGGGGGCAACTATGGCTACACCTTC. It specifies CASSLGTGGNYGYTF.

The chain combines TRBV28 with TRBJ1-3, with 9 positions matching TRBD1. The CDR3 runs 15 residues. With 2 bases clipped from V and 2 bases from J, the junction kept 1 base outside the gene matches. Germline V gene sequence: CDR1 MDHEN, CDR2 SYDVKM. The CDR3 region has the DNA TGTGCCAGCAGTTTAGGGACAGGGACTGGAAACACCATATATTTT. It is translated as CASSLGTGTGNTIYF.

The J gene is TRBJ2-7, the V gene TRBV27, with D perhaps matching TRBD2 (6 bases). V was pared by 2 bases and J by 0 bases, with 17 bases between. This CDR3 has 17 amino acids. The germline V gene encodes CDR1 MNHEY and CDR2 SMNVEV (reference sequence). The CDR3 loop reads CASSLSNPRDFSYEQYF. CDR3 sequence (DNA): TGTGCCAGCAGTTTAAGCAATCCCAGGGACTTCTCCTACGAGCAGTACTTC.

This clone was picked up a small number of times. The V gene is TRBV27, the J gene TRBJ2-1, with 10 nucleotides matching TRBD2. This CDR3 comprises 13 residues. Germline V gene data show CDR1 as MNHEY and CDR2 as SMNVEV (reference sequence). With 9 bases clipped from V and 4 bases from J, the junction kept 3 bases outside the gene matches. The CDR3 loop reads CASSSGGYNEQFF. CDR3 in DNA: TGTGCCAGTTCTAGCGGGGGTTACAATGAGCAGTTCTTC.

This chain joins TRBV7-9 and TRBJ1-5; 7 nucleotides agree with TRBD1. The CDR3 runs 13 residues. CDR1 is SEHNR, CDR2 FQNEAQ, per germline (reference sequence). With V trimmed by 4 bases and J by 7 bases, 4 bases remained unmatched. The CDR3 DNA follows: TGTGCCAGCAGCTCCCAGGGGGACCAGCCCCAGCATTTT. This sequence encodes CASSSQGDQPQHF.

The V gene is TRBV28, the J gene TRBJ1-1; D perhaps matches TRBD1 (5 bases). Trimming took 4 bases from V and 8 from J, leaving 14 bases between them. Germline loops: CDR1 MDHEN, CDR2 SYDVKM. This CDR3 comprises 13 residues. CDR3 sequence reads: CASSSRPRGEAFF. In DNA form, the CDR3 reads TGTGCCAGCAGTTCCCGTCCTCGGGGGGAAGCTTTCTTT.

The chain links TRBV5-6 to TRBJ1-2; D unclear. V lost 4 bases, J lost 5 bases, and 9 bases lay in between. Germline V gene sequence: CDR1 SGHDT, CDR2 YYEEEE. CDR3 size: 12 residues. In nucleotides, the CDR3 is TGTGCCAGCAGCCCGGTCGGGTATGGCTACACCTTC. It codes for CASSPVGYGYTF.

V usage is TRBV15 and J usage is TRBJ2-7; 7 positions agree with TRBD1. The CDR3 extends over 16 amino acids. V lost 0 bases to trimming and J lost 3 bases; unmatched junction nucleotides: 8. Looked up from germline, CDR1 is LNHNV and CDR2 is YYDKDF (reference sequence). The CDR3 region is CATSRDRGRGIYEQYF. The CDR3, as DNA: TGTGCCACCAGCAGAGATCGGGGCAGGGGGATCTACGAGCAGTACTTC. Drawing the rest from reference TRBV15 and TRBJ2-7, the complete variable domain is DAMVIQNPRYQVTQFGKPVTLSCSQTLNHNVMYWYQQKSSQAPKLLFHYYDKDFNNEADTPDNFQSRRPNTSFCFLDIRSPGLGDTAMYLCATSRDRGRGIYEQYFGPGTRLTVT.

The chain carries TRBV6-1 and TRBJ1-5; TRBD1 might be the D (5 bases). V dropped 2 bases and J dropped 3 bases, with 14 bases sitting between them. This CDR3 has 16 residues. Germline V CDR1 and CDR2: MNHNS, SASEGT. CDR3 nucleotide sequence: TGTGCCAGCAGTGAAAGCGGGGCAGTCGACAATCAGCCCCAGCATTTT. This codes for CASSESGAVDNQPQHF.

CDR3 amino acids: CATSRNRASNEKLFF. CDR3 nucleotides: TGTGCCACCAGCAGGAACAGGGCCTCTAATGAAAAACTGTTTTTT. The genes are TRBV15 and TRBJ1-4, with D possibly being TRBD1 (6 bases). Trimming stripped 3 bases from V and 3 bases from J, with 11 bases between. Germline assignment: CDR1 LNHNV and CDR2 YYDKDF (reference sequence). The CDR3 length is 15 residues.

The chain uses TRBV6-6 and TRBJ1-5, with TRBD1 matching over 8 bases. CDR3 length: 16 residues. V shed 0 bases and J 1 base; nucleotides not matched to a gene: 2. Germline values: CDR1 MNHNY, CDR2 SVGAGI (reference sequence). CDR3 nucleotides: TGTGCCAGCAGTTACTCAGGACAGGGCAGCAATCAGCCCCAGCATTTT. This codes for CASSYSGQGSNQPQHF.

A single count supports this clone. The rearrangement uses TRBV7-2 and TRBJ1-4, with 8 positions matching TRBD1. V was clipped by 6 bases and J by 2 bases; unmatched bases: 5. Germline V gene sequence: CDR1 SGHTA, CDR2 FQGNSA. There are 15 residues in the CDR3. The CDR3 DNA sequence: TGTGCCAGCAGGCCAGGGGGCGCGACTAATGAAAAACTGTTTTTT. This codes for CASRPGGATNEKLFF.

As for this clone: Other DNA sequences within the sample encode an identical CDR3. This chain uses TRBV5-1 with TRBJ1-1; tentative D call: TRBD1 (5 bases). Trimming stripped 2 bases from V and 1 base from J, with 6 bases between. Germline CDR1 SGHRS, CDR2 YFSETQ. The CDR3 covers 13 residues. CDR3 region: CASSLTGNTEAFF. For the CDR3, the DNA is TGCGCCAGCAGCTTAACAGGGAACACTGAAGCTTTCTTT.

The rearrangement joins TRBV19 to TRBJ1-2; D gene uncertain. CDR3 length equals 15 residues. V was trimmed by 9 bases and J by 0 bases, leaving 17 bases between them. The V gene's germline CDR1 is LNHDA and CDR2 SQIVND (reference sequence). In nucleotides, the CDR3 is TGTGCCAGCTACTCTCCCCGGGATACTAACTATGGCTACACCTTC. This gives the protein CASYSPRDTNYGYTF.

J is TRBJ2-3 and V is TRBV5-4; 11 nucleotides line up with TRBD2. The CDR3 covers 15 residues. With V trimmed by 1 base and J by 7 bases, 5 bases remained unmatched. Germline CDR1 and CDR2: SGHNT and YYREEE (reference sequence). CDR3 in DNA: TGTGCCAGCAGCTTGCCTAGCGGGGGGATCTATACGCAGTATTTT. This sequence encodes CASSLPSGGIYTQYF.

This sequence joins TRBV19 and TRBJ1-2; possible D gene TRBD1, 6 bases. Germline V gene lookup returns CDR1 LNHDA and CDR2 SQIVND (reference sequence). Trimming cost V 5 bases and J 4 bases, with 8 bases left between them. The CDR3 has 12 amino acids. The CDR3 spells CASSGGGYGYTF. As DNA, the CDR3 is TGTGCCAGTAGTGGGGGCGGCTATGGCTACACCTTC.